A selection of T cell receptor beta chains follows, all from one sample in a study of tumor-infiltrating lymphocytes in primary liver carcinoma. TCRdb reanalysed the multiplex PCR reads using MiXCR and keeps one entry per CDR3 protein. Found here are 100,000 or so distinct CDR3 sequences, under 70% of them singletons; the top ten hold approximately 12%. Sequences were obtained from liver tumor tissue from sampling region 2. The receptors derive from a woman aged 55 to 70 with primary liver carcinoma and hepatitis B virus infection. Each CDR3 is given with its conserved first and last residue. Each record gives: J gene, V gene, D gene, clone size, CDR3 DNA, CDR3 protein. D genes are given only for firm matches. A row's size may be missing; if present it is once, few, many or a size class.

j_call: TRBJ1-5; v_call: TRBV6-1; d_call: .; clone_size: .; cdr3_nt: TGTGCTAGCAGTGAAGCCGAGGTGCAGCCCCAGCGTTTT; cdr3_aa: CASSEAEVQPQRF
j_call: TRBJ1-2; v_call: TRBV5-4; d_call: .; clone_size: many; cdr3_nt: TGTGCCAGCAGCTTGGATCAGATCTATGGCTACACCTTC; cdr3_aa: CASSLDQIYGYTF
j_call: TRBJ2-5; v_call: TRBV5-5; d_call: .; clone_size: .; cdr3_nt: TGTGCCAGCAGCTTAGGGAAAGGGGTAGGTGAGACCCAGTACTTC; cdr3_aa: CASSLGKGVGETQYF
j_call: TRBJ2-1; v_call: TRBV28; d_call: .; clone_size: many; cdr3_nt: TGTGCCAGCAGTTTGGCGAGCTCCTACAATGAGCAGTTCTTC; cdr3_aa: CASSLASSYNEQFF
j_call: TRBJ2-7; v_call: TRBV6-1; d_call: .; clone_size: .; cdr3_nt: TGTGCCCTAAAGATATACCCAGATCCGTCCTACGAGCGGTACTTC; cdr3_aa: CALKIYPDPSYERYF
j_call: TRBJ1-2; v_call: TRBV10-3; d_call: TRBD1; clone_size: .; cdr3_nt: TGTGCCATCAGCGAGGGGGGGACAGTCACCTATGGCTACACCTTC; cdr3_aa: CAISEGGTVTYGYTF
j_call: TRBJ2-7; v_call: TRBV11-2; d_call: .; clone_size: .; cdr3_nt: TGTGCCAGCAGCATCTCAGGGGGGGGTCACGAGCAGTACTTC; cdr3_aa: CASSISGGGHEQYF
j_call: TRBJ2-3; v_call: TRBV6-6; d_call: .; clone_size: .; cdr3_nt: TGTGCCAGCAGTTGTGGGCAGGGACCAGATACACAGTATTTT; cdr3_aa: CASSCGQGPDTQYF
j_call: TRBJ2-3; v_call: TRBV11-2; d_call: .; clone_size: once; cdr3_nt: TGTGCCAACAGTTTGGATCGAGGAGATACGCAGTATTTT; cdr3_aa: CANSLDRGDTQYF
j_call: TRBJ2-3; v_call: TRBV7-9; d_call: TRBD1; clone_size: few; cdr3_nt: TGTGCCAGCAGCCACCCCGGACAGGGGGATACGCAGTATTTT; cdr3_aa: CASSHPGQGDTQYF
j_call: TRBJ2-5; v_call: TRBV10-3; d_call: .; clone_size: .; cdr3_nt: TGTGCCATCAGTGAGTCGGTAGCCCAAGAGACCCGGTACTTC; cdr3_aa: CAISESVAQETRYF